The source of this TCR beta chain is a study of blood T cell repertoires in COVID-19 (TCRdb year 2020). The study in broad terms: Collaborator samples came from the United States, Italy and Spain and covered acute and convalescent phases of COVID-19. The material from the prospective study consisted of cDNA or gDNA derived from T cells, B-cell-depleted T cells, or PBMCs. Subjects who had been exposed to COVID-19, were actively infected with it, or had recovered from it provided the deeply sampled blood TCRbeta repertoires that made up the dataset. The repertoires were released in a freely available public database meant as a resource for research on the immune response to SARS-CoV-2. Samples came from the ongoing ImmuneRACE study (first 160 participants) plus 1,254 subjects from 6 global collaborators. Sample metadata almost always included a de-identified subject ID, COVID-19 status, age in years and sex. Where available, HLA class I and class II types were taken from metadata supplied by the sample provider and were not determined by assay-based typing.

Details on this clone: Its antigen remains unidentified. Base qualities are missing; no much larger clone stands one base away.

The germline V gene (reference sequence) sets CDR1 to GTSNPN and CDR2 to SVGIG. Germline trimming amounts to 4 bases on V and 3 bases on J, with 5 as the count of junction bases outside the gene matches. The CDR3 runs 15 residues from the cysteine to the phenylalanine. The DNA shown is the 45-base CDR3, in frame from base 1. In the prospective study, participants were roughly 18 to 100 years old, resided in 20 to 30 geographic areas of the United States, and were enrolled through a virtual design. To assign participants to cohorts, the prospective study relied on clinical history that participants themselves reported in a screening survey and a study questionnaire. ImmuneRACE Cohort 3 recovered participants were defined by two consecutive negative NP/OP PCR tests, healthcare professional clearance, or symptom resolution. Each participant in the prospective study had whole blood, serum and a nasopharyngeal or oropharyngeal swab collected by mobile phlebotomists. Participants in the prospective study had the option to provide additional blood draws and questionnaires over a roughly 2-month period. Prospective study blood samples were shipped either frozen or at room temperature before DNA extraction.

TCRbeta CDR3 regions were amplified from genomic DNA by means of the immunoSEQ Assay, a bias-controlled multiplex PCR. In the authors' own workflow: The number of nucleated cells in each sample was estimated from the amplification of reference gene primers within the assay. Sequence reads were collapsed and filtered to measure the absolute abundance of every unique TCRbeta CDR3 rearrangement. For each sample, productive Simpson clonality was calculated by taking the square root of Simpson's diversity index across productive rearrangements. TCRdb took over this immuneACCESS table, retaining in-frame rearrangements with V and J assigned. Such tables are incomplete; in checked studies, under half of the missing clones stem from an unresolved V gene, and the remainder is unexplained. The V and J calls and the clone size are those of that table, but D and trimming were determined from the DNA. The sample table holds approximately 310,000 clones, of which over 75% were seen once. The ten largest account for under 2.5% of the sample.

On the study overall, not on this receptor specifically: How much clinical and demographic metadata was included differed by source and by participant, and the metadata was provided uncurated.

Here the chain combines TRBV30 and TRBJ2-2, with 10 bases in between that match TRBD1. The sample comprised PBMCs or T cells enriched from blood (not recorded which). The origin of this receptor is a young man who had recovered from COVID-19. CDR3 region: CAWIRGTGDTGELFF. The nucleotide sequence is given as TGTGCCTGGATACGTGGGACAGGGGACACCGGGGAGCTGTTTTTT.